Listed below are T cell receptor beta chains from one sample, sequenced in a study of OX40 agonist ivuxolimab in advanced cancers. Clones were sequenced by immunoSEQ multiplex PCR, and TCRdb holds only the in-frame ones, with some missing. This sample has over 60,000 clones, with roughly 94% found just once. The specimen was CD4+ or CD8+ T cells sorted from blood, collected in a trial of the OX40 agonist ivuxolimab. These receptors were collected from an adult with an advanced solid tumor such as melanoma, head and neck, liver or kidney cancer. CDR3s leave out the opening cysteine and the closing phenylalanine or tryptophan. A D gene is named only where the DNA matches it firmly.

J gene: TRBJ1-5
V gene: TRBV5-6
D gene: TRBD1
CDR3 protein: ASSPGGQLGNQPQH

J gene: TRBJ1-2
V gene: TRBV29-1
D gene: .
CDR3 protein: SVVMGQSYGYT

J gene: TRBJ2-3
V gene: TRBV6-1
D gene: .
CDR3 protein: ASIEVQRGTDTQY

J gene: TRBJ1-5
V gene: TRBV9
D gene: .
CDR3 protein: ASSGGQPQH

J gene: TRBJ1-1
V gene: TRBV28
D gene: .
CDR3 protein: ASSSEQVNTEAF

J gene: TRBJ2-7
V gene: TRBV6-6
D gene: .
CDR3 protein: ASSYGTDYEQY

J gene: TRBJ1-1
V gene: TRBV7-8
D gene: .
CDR3 protein: ASSLDARPTTEAF

J gene: TRBJ2-7
V gene: TRBV4-1
D gene: TRBD2
CDR3 protein: ASSQDPTGGHLSYEQY

J gene: TRBJ2-2
V gene: TRBV29-1
D gene: .
CDR3 protein: SALRDNTGELF

J gene: TRBJ2-1
V gene: TRBV4-1
D gene: TRBD1
CDR3 protein: ASSPQATGGVNEQF

J gene: TRBJ1-3
V gene: TRBV7-6
D gene: TRBD1
CDR3 protein: ASSLARQGTGNTIY

J gene: TRBJ2-1
V gene: TRBV7-9
D gene: TRBD2
CDR3 protein: ASSLPWTSGGNEQF

J gene: TRBJ1-1
V gene: TRBV7-6
D gene: .
CDR3 protein: ASSLYTDGTEAF

J gene: TRBJ2-7
V gene: TRBV30
D gene: TRBD2
CDR3 protein: AWGTSGYEQY

J gene: TRBJ2-5
V gene: TRBV5-8
D gene: .
CDR3 protein: ASSSDSAGGETQY

J gene: TRBJ2-2
V gene: TRBV10-3
D gene: .
CDR3 protein: AISDFRGQNTGELF

J gene: TRBJ2-7
V gene: TRBV5-1
D gene: TRBD1
CDR3 protein: ASGRDRGFGEQY

J gene: TRBJ2-1
V gene: TRBV2
D gene: .
CDR3 protein: ASTLRRDPSSYNEQF

J gene: TRBJ2-1
V gene: TRBV4-1
D gene: TRBD2
CDR3 protein: ASLSTGLAGNEQF

J gene: TRBJ2-7
V gene: TRBV5-5
D gene: .
CDR3 protein: ASSPVGDTSSYEQY

J gene: TRBJ1-1
V gene: TRBV4-1
D gene: TRBD1
CDR3 protein: ASSRDRGTGTEAF

J gene: TRBJ2-7
V gene: TRBV11-2
D gene: TRBD1
CDR3 protein: ASSLAGAGGYYEQY

J gene: TRBJ2-7
V gene: TRBV27
D gene: .
CDR3 protein: ASSLRPGAYEQY

J gene: TRBJ2-1
V gene: TRBV11-3
D gene: TRBD2
CDR3 protein: ASSIPGEGNEQF

J gene: TRBJ1-4
V gene: TRBV21-1
D gene: .
CDR3 protein: ASSKDSPGGEKLF

J gene: TRBJ2-7
V gene: TRBV11-2
D gene: .
CDR3 protein: ASSSVSHSGWPYEQY

J gene: TRBJ1-1
V gene: TRBV6-6
D gene: .
CDR3 protein: ASSYDVRGTEAF

J gene: TRBJ2-1
V gene: TRBV6-6
D gene: .
CDR3 protein: ASSYKAGWF

J gene: TRBJ2-7
V gene: TRBV27
D gene: TRBD1
CDR3 protein: ASSLRTGTYEQY

J gene: TRBJ1-5
V gene: TRBV5-1
D gene: TRBD1
CDR3 protein: ASSLQGGGNQPQH

J gene: TRBJ2-7
V gene: TRBV28
D gene: TRBD2
CDR3 protein: ASSQLAGGPYEQY

J gene: TRBJ1-1
V gene: TRBV5-4
D gene: .
CDR3 protein: ASSFRGSPEAF

J gene: TRBJ1-2
V gene: TRBV5-1
D gene: .
CDR3 protein: ASSNDYGYT

J gene: TRBJ1-6
V gene: TRBV7-6
D gene: .
CDR3 protein: ASSVGSAGDNSPLH

J gene: TRBJ1-4
V gene: TRBV29-1
D gene: TRBD1
CDR3 protein: SVEERGQGNEKLF